The 2 T cell receptor beta chains below all came from one sample that was sequenced in a study of T-cell memory formation after mild COVID-19. TCRdb reprocessed the 5' RACE reads with MiXCR, giving one entry per CDR3 protein. The table shows about 130,000 distinct CDR3 sequences, with approximately 15% occurring only once. Sequenced: PBMCs or a T cell subset sorted from them (not recorded which). Every receptor here comes from a man between 18 and 35 years old who had mild COVID-19 (a few samples of this study predate the infection). Cell type and time point are not known.

Details on this clonotype: One end of the junction is discordant with germline, which a read error may explain. The chain recombines TRBV7-7 with TRBJ2-1; the match to TRBD1 covers 9 bases. CDR3 size: 15 residues. Germline lookup yields CDR1 SSHAT and CDR2 FNYEAQ (reference sequence). The CDR3 DNA reads TGTGCTAGCAGCAAGACAGGGGGGGGCTACAATGAGCAGTTCTTC. It codes for CASSKTGGGYNEQFF.

The J gene is TRBJ2-1, the V gene TRBV19, with a possible D match to TRBD1 (6 bases). The germline V and J ends were trimmed by 7 bases and 3 bases, with 10 bases remaining between them. Germline CDR1 LNHDA, CDR2 SQIVND (reference sequence). CDR3 length: 13 amino acids. The CDR3 nucleotides read TGTGCCAGTAACCAGGACAGCTACAATGAGCAGTTCTTC. The encoded protein is CASNQDSYNEQFF.